This T cell receptor (beta chain) was found in a study of T cell repertoires in ileal Crohn's disease. This table comes from immunoSEQ multiplex PCR, and its TCRdb copy is limited to in-frame clones, with some not included. The sample has about 7,200 clones, 78% seen once. V was cut by 6 bases and J by 0 bases, with 11 bases left in between. CDR1 and CDR2 from the germline V gene are MNHEY and SMNVEV (reference sequence). The CDR3 length is 14 residues. Time point described: proximal margin of the surgical specimen (macroscopically non-inflamed). Sequences were obtained from ileal tissue. This chain connects TRBV27 to TRBJ1-1; D call uncertain. The sequence was obtained from an adult with Crohn's disease. The CDR3 sequence is CASSPRSMNTEAFF. The DNA of the CDR3 is TGTGCCAGCAGCCCGCGGAGCATGAACACTGAAGCTTTCTTT.